This T cell receptor beta chain was captured in a study of immune characterization of retroperitoneal liposarcoma. TCRdb re-called the PCR reads through MiXCR, storing one row per CDR3 protein. The sample shows roughly 9,800 distinct CDR3 sequences, about 27% of them seen only once. This clonotype has at least ten counts. The sequencing sample was made of tumor tissue. The clonotype originates from a male donor with retroperitoneal liposarcoma.

The CDR3 region is CASFGQGAISYNEQFF. For the CDR3, the DNA is TGTGCCAGTTTCGGACAGGGGGCGATTTCCTACAATGAGCAGTTCTTC. V gene TRBV7-8 combines with J gene TRBJ2-1, with 11 bases that match TRBD1. Trimming removed 9 bases from V and 1 base from J; junction bases left unmatched: 8. The germline gives CDR1 SGHVS, CDR2 FQNEAQ. CDR3 size: 16 residues.